This T cell receptor (beta chain) originates from a study of CD8 T cells in ankylosing spondylitis (dated by TCRdb to the late 2010s). About the study as a whole: The study profiled T cell receptor beta repertoires in healthy donors and ankylosing spondylitis patients to find disease-linked TCR variants. The full study cohort was made up of 25 ankylosing spondylitis patients and fewer than 120 healthy donors. Peripheral blood samples were taken, and synovial fluid was additionally collected from ankylosing spondylitis patients. Study-wide conclusions, independent of this receptor: According to the report, matched synovial fluid samples from ankylosing spondylitis patients were significantly enriched for the disease-linked clones. Some TCR beta motif variants had previously been reported in synovial fluid and blood of reactive arthritis patients, which suggested common disease-initiation mechanisms. In peripheral blood, the disease-linked clones were found at relatively low frequencies and had a CD8+ phenotype. A TCR beta motif of several highly homologous amino acid variants appeared characteristic of blood from ankylosing spondylitis patients.

For CDR1 and CDR2, the germline V gene lists SGDLS and YYNGEE. V trim: 2 bases; J trim: 9 bases; unmatched bases: 5. Spanning cysteine to phenylalanine, the CDR3 consists of 15 amino acids. The entry retains the CDR3 DNA only, 45 bases that are in frame from base 1. In this sample, this clonotype turned up many times. The antigen this receptor binds is unknown. No much larger clone is present one base from it, and per-base qualities are unavailable. The run used an Illumina HiSeq 2500. Quantitative 5'-RACE with molecular barcodes was the method used to prepare the TCR beta libraries. Concerning the study's data processing: A new computational method, built on a probabilistic model of VDJ rearrangement, was used to identify disease-linked TCR variants. The public sequencing data were trimmed at Q25 with fastp and processed into clonotypes with MiXCR by TCRdb, which kept only in-frame beta chains. CDR3 protein sequences are deduplicated, and each keeps its most common genes and DNA. TCRdb's processing, not the authors', yielded these V and J calls. The sample yields roughly 40,000 distinct CDR3 sequences; less than 3.5% were counted once. The ten largest clonotypes hold 4% to 5.5% of the sample.

Sequences were obtained from blood, either unsorted or a sorted T cell fraction (not recorded which). In this chain, TRBV9 is recombined with TRBJ2-1; TRBD2 lines up with 13 middle nucleotides. This receptor was identified in a male donor with ankylosing spondylitis or in good health (not recorded which). CDR3 sequence: CASSVRTSGRGEQFF. The bases read TGTGCCAGCAGCGTTAGGACTAGCGGGAGAGGTGAGCAGTTCTTC. The reference TRBV9 and TRBJ2-1 proteins fill in what lies around the CDR3, so the full variable domain reads DSGVTQTPKHLITATGQRVTLRCSPRSGDLSVYWYQQSLDQGLQFLIQYYNGEERAKGNILERFSAQQFPDLHSELNLSSLELGDSALYFCASSVRTSGRGEQFFGPGTRLTVL.